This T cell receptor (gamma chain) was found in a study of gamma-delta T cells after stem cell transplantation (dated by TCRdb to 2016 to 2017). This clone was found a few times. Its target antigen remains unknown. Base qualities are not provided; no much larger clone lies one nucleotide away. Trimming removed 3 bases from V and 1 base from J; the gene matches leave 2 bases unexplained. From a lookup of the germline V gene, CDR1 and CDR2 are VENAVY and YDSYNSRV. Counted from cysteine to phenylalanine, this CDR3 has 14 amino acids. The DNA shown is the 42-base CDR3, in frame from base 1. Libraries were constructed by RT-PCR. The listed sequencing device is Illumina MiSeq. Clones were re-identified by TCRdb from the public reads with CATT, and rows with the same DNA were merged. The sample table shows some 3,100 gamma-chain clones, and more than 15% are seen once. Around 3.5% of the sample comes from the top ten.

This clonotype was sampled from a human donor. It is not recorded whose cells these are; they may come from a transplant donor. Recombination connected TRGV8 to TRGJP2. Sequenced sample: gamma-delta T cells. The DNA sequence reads TGTGCCACCTGGGATCCTAGTAGTGATTGGATCAAGACGTTT. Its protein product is CATWDPSSDWIKTF.